This T cell receptor (beta chain) appears in the sequencing data of a study of identical twins. Addition of a universal primer site occurred through template switching, and cDNA carried unique molecular identifiers. TCRdb analysed the 5' RACE reads with MiXCR anew, one entry per CDR3 protein. This table holds some 1,700,000 distinct CDR3 sequences, around 33% found once. Study-level points and caveats: For out-of-frame alpha sequences shared by twins, low generation probability was in excess. Instead of following the same donors, the conclusions were based on cross-sectional statistical analysis.

This CDR3 contains 16 residues. The germline V gene has CDR1 SGHAT and CDR2 FQNNGV. This clonotype was observed a handful of times. The antigen remains unidentified. Sequenced sample: cord blood. The chain is built from TRBV11-2 and TRBJ2-4; 10 bases match TRBD2. The J call may be mistaken, given a closer DNA end match to TRBJ2-5. This receptor was obtained from a newborn girl in good health. The CDR3 coding sequence is TGTGCCAGCAGCCCGCCCTCTAGCGGGGGAGTGAAGACCCAGTACTTC. This codes for CASSPPSSGGVKTQYF.